Described below is a single TCR beta chain sequence and its context. In the original processing: How many nucleated cells were present was estimated from reference gene primer amplification. Data came from immunoSEQ multiplex PCR; TCRdb stores just in-frame clones and leaves some out. Clonal size and the V and J genes are those of that table, whereas D and trimming came from the DNA. Altogether about 300,000 clones are present, 70% to 90% being singletons, with the ten largest covering 5.5% to 7%. The entry originates in a study of blood T cell repertoires in COVID-19. Turning to the study itself: Whether acute or convalescent, the COVID-19 samples came from the United States, Italy and Spain.

Germline CDR1 and CDR2: SGHTA and FQGNSA. Trimming left V 5 bases short and J 7 bases short, with 11 bases between. This CDR3 has 12 amino acids. Participants spanned ages 18 to 89 years and resided in 20 to 30 US areas. V gene TRBV7-2 combines with J gene TRBJ1-2; D possibly corresponds to TRBD1 (6 bases). The sequenced material came from PBMCs or T cells enriched from blood (not recorded which). The receptor was isolated from a woman aged 25 to 39 who had recovered from COVID-19. The CDR3 sequence: CASSQGIGGYTF. CDR3 bases: TGTGCCAGCAGCCAGGGGATTGGTGGCTACACCTTC.